This TCR beta chain was sequenced during a study of identical twins. This clonotype came up a few times. After removal of 3 bases from V and 6 bases from J, the junction contained 6 bases not matched to a gene. The CDR3 contains 13 residues. CDR1 is SQVTM and CDR2 is ANQGSEA in the germline V gene. MiXCR, run by TCRdb on the 5' RACE reads, gives a single entry per CDR3 protein. The table shows under 450,000 distinct CDR3 sequences, with under 20% occurring only once. Material: naive T cells sorted from blood. The chain has TRBV29-1 and TRBJ2-7; 9 positions agree with TRBD2. This TCR came from a man in his fifties or sixties in good health. The CDR3 nucleotides read TGCAGCGTTGACCAAGCGGGAGGAGGCGAGCAGTACTTC. Its translation is CSVDQAGGGEQYF.